This T cell receptor (beta chain) appears in the sequencing data of a study of cytomegalovirus exposure and HLA in healthy donors. Notes on the study in general: Published work reported that the classifier diagnosed cytomegalovirus status with high specificity and sensitivity. Later analysis found that TCR beta chains associated with HLA were more clonally expanded than other, equally common chains. There were some V segments, including TRBV6-2 and TRBV6-3, excluded as indistinguishable.

This CDR3 is built from 14 residues. V trimming: 7 bases; J trimming: 7 bases; junction bases outside the gene matches: 11. CDR1 and CDR2 from the germline V gene are SGDLS and YYNGEE. A note on this clone: Its antigen is undetermined.

PCR employed 60 Vbeta and 13 Jbeta primers. The assay was immunoSEQ multiplex PCR, and TCRdb's table has in-frame clones only and misses some. The table records under 150,000 clones, roughly 82% of them present only once. The sample comprised PBMCs. The chain is built from TRBV9 and TRBJ1-2; 9 bases agree with TRBD1. This clonotype was obtained from a middle-aged man in good health and CMV-seronegative. CDR3 sequence: CASGSNRGRGGYTF. Written as DNA, the CDR3 is TGTGCCAGCGGTAGTAACAGGGGGCGGGGTGGCTACACCTTC.